The 31 T cell receptor beta chains presented below share a single source sample, sequenced in a study of blood T cell repertoires in COVID-19. TCRdb's table, derived via immunoSEQ multiplex PCR, lists solely in-frame clones and lacks some. The table lists about 170,000 clones, 80% to 95% of them singletons. The material sequenced was peripheral blood. Source of these receptors: a woman aged 50 to 65 with acute or convalescent COVID-19.

The chain is built from TRBV12-3 or TRBV12-4 and TRBJ2-1; D not resolved. The CDR3 covers 11 residues. V lost 5 bases and J 7 bases, leaving 6 bases between the germline ends. The CDR3 DNA is TGTGCCAGCAGTCCGCGGAATGAGCAGTTCTTC. It specifies CASSPRNEQFF.

The chain employs TRBV19 and TRBJ2-6; TRBD1 matches 8 bases. The CDR3 extends over 16 amino acids. Germline CDR1 reads LNHDA; CDR2 reads SQIVND (reference sequence). After removal of 5 bases from V and 3 bases from J, the junction contained 6 bases not matched to a gene. The CDR3 sequence is CASSATGGGGANVLTF. CDR3 coding DNA: TGTGCCAGTAGTGCTACAGGGGGTGGTGGGGCCAACGTCCTGACTTTC.

This chain uses TRBV2 with TRBJ1-1; D not resolved. Germline-derived CDR1 and CDR2 are SNHLY and FYNNEI. The CDR3 has 15 amino acids. V lost 1 base, J lost 10 bases, and 19 bases lay in between. CDR3: CASSEEAAVGTSAFF. DNA of the CDR3: TGTGCCAGCAGTGAAGAGGCGGCAGTCGGTACATCAGCTTTCTTT.

The V gene is TRBV19, the J gene TRBJ2-7; D not resolved. Trimming stripped 5 bases from V and 7 bases from J, with 18 bases between. Per the germline V gene, CDR1 is LNHDA and CDR2 is SQIVND (reference sequence). This CDR3 is 14 amino acids long. CDR3 protein: CASSSSPSVREQYF. In DNA, the CDR3 is TGTGCCAGTAGTTCGTCGCCGAGTGTAAGAGAGCAGTACTTC.

V is TRBV6-5 and J is TRBJ2-7; TRBD1 matches at 8 bases. The germline CDR1 and CDR2 sequences are MNHEY and SVGAGI. The CDR3 is 14 residues long. The ends lost 4 bases at V and 3 bases at J; junction bases unmatched: 5. This chain's CDR3 is CASSSGQGDYEQYF. Written as DNA, the CDR3 is TGTGCCAGCAGTTCCGGACAGGGAGACTACGAGCAGTACTTC.

This rearrangement joins TRBV4-3 to TRBJ2-1; perhaps TRBD2 as D (7 bases). The CDR3 length is 15 residues. Germline V lookup: CDR1 LGHNA, CDR2 YSLEER. V lost 0 bases, J lost 10 bases, and 16 bases lay in between. The CDR3 reads CASSQDRGGVEEQFF. CDR3 nucleotides: TGCGCCAGCAGCCAAGATCGAGGGGGGGTGGAGGAGCAGTTCTTC.

This chain connects TRBV19 to TRBJ2-3; 12 bases agree with TRBD2. CDR1 and CDR2 from the germline V gene are LNHDA and SQIVND (reference sequence). J gave up 4 bases and V 5 bases, and 7 bases lay outside the gene matches. The CDR3 extends over 16 amino acids. The CDR3 is CASSPRLAGVSDTQYF. The CDR3 DNA follows: TGTGCCAGTAGTCCCCGACTAGCGGGAGTCTCAGATACGCAGTATTTT.

The V and J genes are TRBV5-1 and TRBJ2-1, with 7 bases that match TRBD1. The CDR3 runs to 15 residues. J gave up 0 bases and V 3 bases, and 3 bases lay outside the gene matches. Germline CDR1 SGHRS, CDR2 YFSETQ. The CDR3 DNA follows: TGCGCCAGCAGCTCGTCAGGGGGCTCCTACAATGAGCAGTTCTTC. Amino acid sequence: CASSSSGGSYNEQFF.

This chain connects TRBV5-1 to TRBJ2-5; 14 bases agree with TRBD2. Germline CDR1 is SGHRS and CDR2 is YFSETQ. The CDR3 runs to 15 residues. V lost 4 bases, J lost 5 bases, and 4 bases stayed unmatched. CDR3 in amino acids: CASSRTSGGWETQYF. The DNA of the CDR3 is TGCGCCAGCAGCAGGACTAGCGGGGGGTGGGAGACCCAGTACTTC.

The chain is built from TRBV6-2 or TRBV6-3 and TRBJ1-1; tentatively, D is TRBD1 (5 bases). Germline V gene sequence: CDR1 MNHEY, CDR2 SVGEGT. V was shortened by 2 bases and J by 10 bases, with 8 bases between the two germline ends. The CDR3 length is 11 residues. The CDR3 is CASSYGRGAFF. CDR3 nucleotides: TGTGCCAGCAGTTACGGGAGGGGAGCTTTCTTT.

The chain uses TRBV27 and TRBJ2-2, with 7 bases fitting TRBD2. The V and J ends lost 5 bases and 7 bases, in that order; junction bases with no gene match: 10. CDR3 length: 15 residues. Germline V CDR1 and CDR2: MNHEY, SMNVEV (reference sequence). The CDR3 loop is CASSLFGGVGGELFF. In DNA, the CDR3 is TGTGCCAGCAGTCTGTTTGGGGGGGTCGGCGGGGAGCTGTTTTTT.

V gene TRBV6-6 combines with J gene TRBJ2-7; 7 bases are shared with TRBD2. CDR1 is MNHNY, CDR2 SVGAGI, per germline (reference sequence). V shed 6 bases and J 2 bases; nucleotides not matched to a gene: 7. The CDR3 has 14 residues. The CDR3 is CASSLTGTTYEQYF. The CDR3 nucleotides are TGTGCCAGCAGCTTGACCGGGACTACCTACGAGCAGTACTTC.

The rearrangement uses TRBV21-1 and TRBJ2-5; TRBD2, the table's D call, lacks a check against the DNA. TRBV21-1 is a pseudogene. This CDR3 spans 14 amino acids. CDR3 sequence (DNA): TGTGCCAGCAGCAAAGCGCGGGGGCAAGAGACCCAGTACTTC. Amino acids: CASSKARGQETQYF.

This rearrangement joins TRBV7-2 to TRBJ1-2; D not certain. Germline V gene lookup returns CDR1 SGHTA and CDR2 FQGNSA. Between the trimmed V and J ends, which lost 8 bases and 5 bases, there was a span of 15 bases. This CDR3 is built from 13 residues. Here the CDR3 DNA reads TGTGCCAGCGTAAGGGAAGGAGGATATGGCTACACCTTC. It yields the protein CASVREGGYGYTF. Full variable domain (missing parts from reference TRBV7-2 and TRBJ1-2): GAGVSQSPSNKVTEKGKDVELRCDPISGHTALYWYRQSLGQGLEFLIYFQGNSAPDKSGLPSDRFSAERTGGSVSTLTIQRTQQEDSAVYLCASVREGGYGYTFGSGTRLTVV.

This clone has just one count. The chain combines TRBV4-1 with TRBJ2-5, with 7 bases fitting TRBD2. The CDR3 is 14 amino acids. Germline-derived CDR1 and CDR2 are MGHRA and YSYEKL. With V trimmed by 5 bases and J by 2 bases, 5 bases remained unmatched. This chain's CDR3 is CASSLSGAQETQYF. The CDR3 DNA is TGCGCCAGCAGCTTAAGCGGGGCACAAGAGACCCAGTACTTC.

The chain couples TRBV27 to TRBJ2-7; 7 bases align to TRBD1. The CDR3 has 14 residues. The germline V gene has CDR1 MNHEY and CDR2 SMNVEV (reference sequence). After removal of 8 bases from V and 0 bases from J, the junction contained 7 bases not matched to a gene. CDR3 nucleotide sequence: TGTGCCAGCCGACCACAGGGGATCTCCTACGAGCAGTACTTC. As protein: CASRPQGISYEQYF.

The J gene is TRBJ1-5, the V gene TRBV6-5; 7 nucleotides match TRBD1. Germline V gene lookup returns CDR1 MNHEY and CDR2 SVGAGI. The V gene end was trimmed by 6 bases and the J gene end by 2 bases; junction bases not matched to a gene: 7. This CDR3 spans 15 amino acids. As DNA, the CDR3 is TGTGCCAGCAGCGAGGCGACAGGGCGCAATCAGCCCCAGCATTTT. This translates into CASSEATGRNQPQHF.

CDR3 protein: CASSIGTMGEQYF. The DNA of the CDR3 is TGTGCCAGTAGTATTGGGACAATGGGGGAGCAGTACTTC. The chain carries TRBV19 and TRBJ2-7; D possibly corresponds to TRBD1 (6 bases). With 3 bases removed from V and 7 bases from J, the gap between germline ends came to 13 bases. The CDR3 runs 13 residues. The germline V gene has CDR1 LNHDA and CDR2 SQIVND (reference sequence). Based on the CDR3 plus reference TRBV19 and TRBJ2-7, the full variable domain is DGGITQSPKYLFRKEGQNVTLSCEQNLNHDAMYWYRQDPGQGLRLIYYSQIVNDFQKGDIAEGYSVSREKKESFPLTVTSAQKNPTAFYLCASSIGTMGEQYFGPGTRLTVT.

V and J are TRBV28 and TRBJ1-4; 7 nucleotides align to TRBD1. Germline values: CDR1 MDHEN, CDR2 SYDVKM. The CDR3 is 16 residues long. V lost 3 bases, J lost 5 bases, and 9 bases stayed unmatched. CDR3 loop: CASSFSFDRANEKLFF. CDR3 DNA sequence: TGTGCCAGCAGTTTTTCCTTCGACAGGGCCAATGAAAAACTGTTTTTT.

This sequence joins TRBV7-9 and TRBJ2-1; the match to TRBD2 covers 10 bases. V shed 5 bases and J 1 base; nucleotides not matched to a gene: 14. Germline CDR1 SEHNR, CDR2 FQNEAQ (reference sequence). The CDR3 has 19 amino acids. The CDR3 bases are TGTGCCAGCAGCCCCCGATTGCTAGCGGGGGTAAAGTCCTACAATGAGCAGTTCTTC. It yields the protein CASSPRLLAGVKSYNEQFF.

This rearrangement joins TRBV9 to TRBJ2-7, with a tentative D call TRBD2 (6 bases). Trimming pared 4 bases from V and 2 bases from J, leaving 13 bases between. The CDR3 runs to 14 residues. The germline gives CDR1 SGDLS, CDR2 YYNGEE. CDR3: CASSSWDFPYEQYF. The CDR3 DNA sequence: TGTGCCAGCAGCTCATGGGACTTCCCCTACGAGCAGTACTTC.

The rearrangement uses TRBV11-2 and TRBJ1-2, with D possibly being TRBD1 (6 bases). V dropped 5 bases and J dropped 4 bases, with 14 bases sitting between them. CDR1 is SGHAT, CDR2 FQNNGV, per germline. The CDR3 runs 14 residues. CDR3 sequence (DNA): TGTGCCAGCAGCCCAGGGGACGGTGGCTATGGCTACACCTTC. Amino acid sequence: CASSPGDGGYGYTF.

CDR3 bases: TGTGCCAGCAGTTTCCGGGACAGGGGGTACGAGCAGTACTTC. Amino acid sequence: CASSFRDRGYEQYF. V usage is TRBV6-2 or TRBV6-3 and J usage is TRBJ2-7, with 11 positions matching TRBD1. In germline, CDR1 is MNHEY, CDR2 SVGEGT. The CDR3 sequence is 14 residues long. The J segment lost 4 bases and the V segment lost 4 bases, leaving 3 bases of the junction unmatched.

The chain combines TRBV13 with TRBJ1-1; 11 bases fit TRBD1. Germline V gives CDR1 PRHDT, CDR2 FYEKMQ (reference sequence). CDR3 size: 15 residues. With V trimmed by 1 base and J by 5 bases, 3 bases remained unmatched. Written as DNA, the CDR3 is TGTGCCAGCAGCTTAGTTGGACAGGGGGCTACTGAAGCTTTCTTT. Protein sequence: CASSLVGQGATEAFF. The full variable domain, in which reference TRBV13 and TRBJ1-1 provide the parts outside the CDR3, is AAGVIQSPRHLIKEKRETATLKCYPIPRHDTVYWYQQGPGQDPQFLISFYEKMQSDKGSIPDRFSAQQFSDYHSELNMSSLELGDSALYFCASSLVGQGATEAFFGQGTRLTVV.

The chain recombines TRBV9 with TRBJ2-3; TRBD2 agrees at 13 bases. CDR1 SGDLS and CDR2 YYNGEE come from the germline V gene. The junction had 2 bases not matched to a gene; V was cut back by 0 bases and J by 1 base. The CDR3 has 17 residues. In DNA form, the CDR3 reads TGTGCCAGCAGCGTAGGACTAGCGGGGGGACGCACAGATACGCAGTATTTT. It yields the protein CASSVGLAGGRTDTQYF.

A word on this clone: This CDR3 is also generated by other DNA sequences in the sample. V usage is TRBV9 and J usage is TRBJ1-6; TRBD1 matches at 8 bases. The CDR3 sequence is 14 residues long. Germline CDR1 reads SGDLS; CDR2 reads YYNGEE. The V gene end was trimmed by 0 bases and the J gene end by 7 bases; junction bases not matched to a gene: 0. CDR3 nucleotide sequence: TGTGCCAGCAGCGTAGGGACAGGGAATTCACCCCTCCACTTT. Amino acids: CASSVGTGNSPLHF.

This chain uses TRBV27 with TRBJ2-1, with 14 bases matching TRBD2. Germline CDR1 MNHEY, CDR2 SMNVEV (reference sequence). V dropped 5 bases and J dropped 0; count of bases not matched to a gene: 9. The CDR3 sequence is 19 residues long. The DNA for the CDR3 is TGTGCCAGCAGTCAAGGACTAGCGGGGGGTCCGAGCTCCTACAATGAGCAGTTCTTC. This gives the protein CASSQGLAGGPSSYNEQFF.

The chain is built from TRBV4-1 and TRBJ2-7, with TRBD2 matching over 9 bases. The V segment lost 2 bases and the J segment 6 bases; nucleotides outside the gene matches: 5. Looked up from germline, CDR1 is MGHRA and CDR2 is YSYEKL. The CDR3 contains 14 residues. The CDR3 loop is CASSQPAGGGEQYF. CDR3 sequence (DNA): TGCGCCAGCAGCCAACCAGCGGGGGGTGGCGAGCAGTACTTC.

The chain joins TRBV7-3 to TRBJ2-5; 9 nucleotides match TRBD1. Trimming removed 3 bases from V and 6 bases from J; junction bases left unmatched: 2. This CDR3 comprises 13 residues. Germline V gene sequence: CDR1 SGHTA, CDR2 FQGTGA. The CDR3 loop is CASSFGTGKTQYF. In nucleotides, the CDR3 is TGTGCCAGCAGCTTCGGGACAGGGAAGACCCAGTACTTC.

This chain connects TRBV18 to TRBJ2-7; 9 positions agree with TRBD1. This CDR3 has 13 amino acids. Germline V gene data show CDR1 as KGHSH and CDR2 as LQKENI. The V and J ends lost 4 bases and 7 bases, in that order; junction bases with no gene match: 5. CDR3 amino acids: CASSQGQGREQYF. CDR3 nucleotide sequence: TGTGCCAGCTCACAGGGACAGGGTAGGGAGCAGTACTTC.

The chain employs TRBV18 and TRBJ2-1; 11 bases map to TRBD2. Germline trimming cut 6 bases from V and 6 bases from J; bases unmatched to any gene: 16. The V gene's germline CDR1 is KGHSH and CDR2 LQKENI. CDR3 length: 18 amino acids. The CDR3 here is CASSPWSTTSGNPNEQFF. CDR3 nucleotide sequence: TGTGCCAGCTCCCCTTGGTCAACGACTAGCGGGAACCCCAATGAGCAGTTCTTC.